Described below is a single TCR beta chain sequence and its context. This clonotype was seen at least ten times. Its cognate antigen has yet to be identified. It has no much larger one-base neighbor in the sample; base qualities were not kept. This sample stems from a study of molecular identifiers for immune sequencing clone quantification (dated by TCRdb to the late 2010s). For the study in its entirety: For a replicate experiment, RNA from around 20,000 or 99,000 naive CD8 T cells was divided into five aliquots, of which four were sequenced. The study was a methods study using CD8 T cells to benchmark molecular-identifier clustering-based TCR repertoire sequencing (MIDCIRS) and TCR RNA copy counting. Study-level results and caveats: Highly expanded clone sizes could be underestimated if identical TCR molecules share a barcode. Spiked-in Jurkat TCR RNA equivalent to a single cell was reported to be detectable even among approximately 1 million naive CD8 T cells. When barcode sub-clustering was omitted, TCR diversity was inflated by chimeric consensus sequences, with chimeras reaching as high as 47%. Naive libraries contained spiked-in Jurkat TCR RNA (approximately nine copies' worth), which is not part of the donor repertoire. Modeling indicated approximately 3.2 TCR RNA copies recovered per cell, compared with 7.5 to 10 by digital PCR, which implies a capture efficiency of 25% to 35%. Clones above 20 RNA copies held over 97% of molecules in CMV-specific effector cells but under 1% in naive cells.

Receptors were amplified or captured by PCR. Data came from a NextSeq 500. Bulk TCR libraries were made following a previously described method, with the TCR primers given in Table S5. Purification of total RNA was performed with the Qiagen AllPrep DNA/RNA kit. Before any analysis, reads coming from multiple sequencing runs of the same library were combined into one pool. The authors' pipeline ran thus. Reads were retained only if their TCR constant sequence matched exactly, and those retained reads were trimmed to 150 nt and grouped according to their 12-nt molecular barcodes. Reads in each barcode group were sub-clustered using a 15% Levenshtein threshold, and a quality-weighted consensus sequence was built for each RNA molecule. Non-functional sequences were discarded, and so were lower-count sequences lying one edit away from another sequence. Barcode sub-clusters with fewer than 20% of the maximum read count were removed, based on fitting two negative binomial distributions. TCRdb reprocessed the public reads (quality trimming at Q25 with fastp, clone calling with MiXCR) and kept in-frame beta chains. CDR3 protein sequences are deduplicated, and each keeps its most common genes and DNA. The V and J calls follow TCRdb's processing rather than the paper's. The sample has hundreds of thousands of distinct CDR3 sequences on record, about 25% of them singletons. Of the sample, 0.6% to 0.9% is held by the ten largest clones.

The V and J ends are trimmed by 6 bases and 0 bases, leaving 17 bases between them. The CDR3, cysteine through phenylalanine, is 16 amino acids long. The retained sequence is limited to the CDR3, 48 bases, with the frame set at the first base. The germline V gene (reference sequence) gives CDR1 as DFQATT and CDR2 as SNEGSKA. Libraries of naive CD8 T cells were generated from roughly 18,000 to 920,000 sorted cells, with 10%, 30% or 50% of the purified RNA used. Naive CD8 T cells were FACS-sorted as CD8+CD4-CCR7+CD45RA+ on a BD FACSAria II into RLT Plus buffer. Detection sensitivity was tested by spiking Jurkat RNA equal to about 10 TCR copies' worth into samples containing about 18,000-1,000,000 naive CD8 T cells. Enrichment of CD8 T cells was performed with RosetteSep CD8+ T Cell Enrichment Cocktail and Ficoll-Paque, after which ACK red cell lysis was carried out.

This receptor was identified in a human donor in good health. Some libraries in this study had Jurkat cell RNA spiked in. The chain is assembled from TRBV20-1 and TRBJ1-4, with TRBD1 perhaps the D gene, on 6 matching bases. The sequenced sample consisted of naive CD8+ T cells from blood, with Jurkat cell RNA spiked in. The sample's cell subset or site, from its label and the paper: FACS-sorted CD8+CD4-CCR7+CD45RA+ naive T cells. At the DNA level, the sequence is TGCAGTGCATCTAGGGGGGGCTTTGCAACTAATGAAAAACTGTTTTTT. It translates to CSASRGGFATNEKLFF.